These 8 T cell receptor beta chains were all obtained from the same sample, sequenced in a study of T cells in localized non-small cell lung cancer. Sequencing used immunoSEQ multiplex PCR; TCRdb keeps in-frame clones, though not all of them. This sample has about 78,000 clones, with roughly four fifths found just once. The sample here was peripheral blood, taken before any cancer treatment. These receptors originate from a man aged 40 to 70 with stage I lung adenocarcinoma.

The rearrangement links TRBV7-2 to TRBJ2-1; D perhaps matches TRBD2 (5 bases). V dropped 2 bases and J dropped 6 bases, with 14 bases sitting between them. This CDR3 comprises 15 residues. CDR1 is SGHTA, CDR2 FQGNSA, per germline. The CDR3 DNA follows: TGTGCCAGCAGCTTATCGGGCGGGTCCCCCAATGAGCAGTTCTTC. Protein sequence: CASSLSGGSPNEQFF.

The rearrangement joins TRBV5-5 to TRBJ1-1; D is unresolved. The CDR3 length is 14 residues. The germline gives CDR1 SGHKS, CDR2 YYEKEE (reference sequence). The V end was cut by 0 bases, the J end by 4 bases, with 10 bases between. In DNA, the CDR3 is TGTGCCAGCAGCTTGGCCTTCGGGAGCACTGAAGCTTTCTTT. Protein: CASSLAFGSTEAFF.

This sequence joins TRBV2 and TRBJ2-3; 11 positions agree with TRBD2. The CDR3 totals 14 residues. V trimming: 9 bases; J trimming: 5 bases; junction bases outside the gene matches: 7. The V gene's germline CDR1 is SNHLY and CDR2 FYNNEI. DNA of the CDR3: TGTGCCAGTGCACTAGCGGGGGAGGTAGATACGCAGTATTTT. As protein: CASALAGEVDTQYF.

The rearrangement links TRBV5-1 to TRBJ1-2; tentative D call: TRBD1 (5 bases). The CDR3 covers 13 residues. V gave up 4 bases and J gave up 4 bases, with 11 bases separating them. Germline V gene lookup returns CDR1 SGHRS and CDR2 YFSETQ. The CDR3 protein is CASSLRQSYGYTF. The CDR3, as DNA: TGCGCCAGCAGCCTCCGACAGAGCTATGGCTACACCTTC.

The sample holds one count of this clone. The V and J genes are TRBV5-1 and TRBJ2-5; tentative D call: TRBD1 (5 bases). The length of the CDR3 is 14 residues. Trimming removed 1 base at V and 5 bases at J, with 12 bases between. Germline V gene sequence: CDR1 SGHRS, CDR2 YFSETQ. CDR3 DNA sequence: TGCGCCAGCAGCTTGAGTCAGGGTTTGGAGACCCAGTACTTC. Translation gives CASSLSQGLETQYF.

The chain is built from TRBV28 and TRBJ2-5, with D perhaps being TRBD1 or TRBD2 (5 bases each). The V end lost 6 bases, the J end lost 2 bases, and 13 bases lay between the germline ends. The CDR3 runs to 14 residues. Germline V gives CDR1 MDHEN, CDR2 SYDVKM. In DNA form, the CDR3 reads TGTGCCAGCAGGGACACACGGACTCAAGAGACCCAGTACTTC. It specifies CASRDTRTQETQYF. Using reference TRBV28 and TRBJ2-5 for the parts outside the CDR3, the full variable domain is DVKVTQSSRYLVKRTGEKVFLECVQDMDHENMFWYRQDPGLGLRLIYFSYDVKMKEKGDIPEGYSVSREKKERFSLILESASTNQTSMYLCASRDTRTQETQYFGPGTRLLVL.

In DNA form, the CDR3 reads TGTGCCAGCAGTTACCCCGAGGGGAACACCGGGGAGCTGTTTTTT. The encoded protein is CASSYPEGNTGELFF. V usage is TRBV6-6 and J usage is TRBJ2-2; D possibly corresponds to TRBD2 (5 bases). Deletions cut 2 bases from V and 1 base from J, with 8 bases between. The CDR3 runs 15 residues. Germline values: CDR1 MNHNY, CDR2 SVGAGI (reference sequence).

J is TRBJ2-3 and V is TRBV6-5; TRBD1 might be the D (5 bases). Trimming shortened V by 2 bases and J by 4 bases, and 13 bases separated the two germline ends. Germline CDR1 is MNHEY and CDR2 is SVGAGI. This CDR3 has 15 amino acids. CDR3 sequence: CASSYDRNRADTQYF. For the CDR3, the DNA is TGTGCCAGCAGTTACGACAGAAACCGGGCAGATACGCAGTATTTT.